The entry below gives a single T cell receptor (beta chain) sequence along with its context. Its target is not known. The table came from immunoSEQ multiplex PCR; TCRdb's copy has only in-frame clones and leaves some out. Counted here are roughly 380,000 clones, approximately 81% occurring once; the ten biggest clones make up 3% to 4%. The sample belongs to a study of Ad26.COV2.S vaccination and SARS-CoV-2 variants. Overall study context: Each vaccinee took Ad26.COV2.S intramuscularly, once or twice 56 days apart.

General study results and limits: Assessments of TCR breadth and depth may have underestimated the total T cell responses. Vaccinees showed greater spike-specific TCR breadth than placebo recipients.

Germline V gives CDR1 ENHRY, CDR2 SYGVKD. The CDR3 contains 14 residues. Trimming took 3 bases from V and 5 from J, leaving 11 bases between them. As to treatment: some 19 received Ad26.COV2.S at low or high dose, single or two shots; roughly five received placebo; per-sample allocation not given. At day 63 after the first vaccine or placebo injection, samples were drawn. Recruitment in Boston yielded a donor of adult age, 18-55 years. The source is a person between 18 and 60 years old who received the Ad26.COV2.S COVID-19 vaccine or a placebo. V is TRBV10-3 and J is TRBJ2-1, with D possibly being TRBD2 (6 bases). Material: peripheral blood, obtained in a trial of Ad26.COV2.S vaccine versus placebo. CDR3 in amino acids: CAISDTGADNEQFF. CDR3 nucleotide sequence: TGTGCCATCAGTGACACGGGAGCGGACAATGAGCAGTTCTTC.